The present entry profiles one T cell receptor beta chain with its context. Its target is not known. The sample's time point: late sampling 161 to 241 days after vaccination in a few convalescent patients. Treatment specified: roughly 11-day PBMC culture with coronavirus spike peptide pools or control peptides (ViraFEST assay). The data are from a study of vaccination and CD4 T cells after COVID-19. The CDR3 has 15 amino acids. CDR1 ENHRY and CDR2 SYGVKD come from the germline V gene. After removal of 4 bases from V and 1 base from J, the junction contained 5 bases not matched to a gene. At the Johns Hopkins FTIC core, DNA taken from cultured CD4+ T cells was sequenced by way of the Oncomine TCR Beta short-read assay. TCRdb passed the PCR reads through MiXCR, listing each CDR3 protein once. The data contain roughly 20,000 distinct CDR3 sequences, less than 35% of them singletons.

This chain connects TRBV10-3 to TRBJ2-5; 8 bases match TRBD1. This specimen consisted of CD4+ T cells from blood, cultured in vitro, obtained about 7 months after SARS-CoV-2 vaccination. The receptor was isolated from a human donor who had recovered from COVID-19. The CDR3 DNA is TGTGCCATCAGTGCGAGACAGGGGCCCCAAGAGACCCAGTACTTC. Amino acid sequence: CAISARQGPQETQYF.